This T cell receptor beta chain was retrieved from a study of neoadjuvant nivolumab and ipilimumab in lung cancer (TCRdb year 2020). In the study overall: In the NEOSTAR trial, nivolumab was administered intravenously at 3 mg/kg on days 1, 15 and 29, and the combination arm also received ipilimumab 1 mg/kg on day 1 only. The trial treated roughly 42 patients with operable NSCLC: roughly 23 were randomized to nivolumab monotherapy and approximately 20 to nivolumab plus ipilimumab. The major pathologic response (MPR) rate in the intention-to-treat population in each study arm was designated as the primary trial endpoint. The study compared TCR repertoires in pretherapy (baseline) peripheral blood with TCR repertoires in tumors resected at surgery following neoadjuvant immune checkpoint blockade. Seven patients had matched pretherapy and resected tumor pairs analyzed, with four treated with nivolumab and three with nivolumab plus ipilimumab.

The CDR3 measures 16 amino acids from cysteine to phenylalanine. The DNA shown is the 48-base CDR3, in frame from base 1. Trimming at the junction amounts to 1 base on V and 2 bases on J, and the germline ends lie 14 bases apart. CDR1 and CDR2, per the germline V gene, are MGHRA and YSYEKL. With respect to this clone: Its antigen is unknown. Within one base of it there is no much larger clone, and no base qualities were kept.

Libraries were built with the immunoSEQ multiplex PCR assay. As for the original processing: Repertoires were summarized in terms of richness and clonality, and significantly expanded and contracted clones between pre- and post-therapy samples were identified. TCRdb retrieved this table from immuneACCESS and kept in-frame rearrangements only. Not all clones are present; in checked studies, unresolved V genes account for under half, and no reason is known for the remainder. The DNA gave D and trimming, while V, J and clone size come from that table. Counted in this sample were tens of thousands of clones; about 88% of them appeared once. Clones ranked in the top ten supply about 3.6% of the sample. Per the publication, the time point label means: pretherapy, before neoadjuvant immune checkpoint inhibitors. The samples were taken from NEOSTAR, a phase 2 randomized trial in operable NSCLC that tested neoadjuvant nivolumab or nivolumab plus ipilimumab, followed by surgery.

Here is what the overall study found, with its caveats: A small number of samples underwent TCR sequencing. No significant correlation was found between TCR clonality and pathologic tumor regression, and only a single major-pathologic-response sample was available for the analysis of TCR clonality versus pathologic tumor regression. From pretherapy to surgery, increases in tumor T-cell richness and clonality were observed in three of three dual-therapy tumors but in only two of four nivolumab-treated tumors. Greater TCR richness and clonality were observed in resected tumors than in tumor-adjacent uninvolved lung, and increases were observed in more dual-therapy-treated tumors. A positive correlation was observed between pretherapy blood TCR richness and richness in tumors resected after neoadjuvant therapy (Spearman R = 0.82).

Source: peripheral blood, taken before neoadjuvant nivolumab, alone or with ipilimumab. The sequence came from an adult with non-small cell lung cancer. The chain joins TRBV4-1 to TRBJ2-5; a tentative D call is TRBD2 (5 bases match). The DNA sequence reads TGCGCCAGCAGCCAAGGGCGAGGGAGTGGTCAAGAGACCCAGTACTTC. Translation gives CASSQGRGSGQETQYF.